These 8 T cell receptor beta chains were sequenced from one sample in a study of vaccination and CD4 T cells after COVID-19. The treatment here: 10-day PBMC culture with coronavirus spike peptide pools or control peptides (ViraFEST assay). These receptors' antigens are unknown. Cultured CD4+ T-cell DNA underwent Oncomine TCR Beta short-read sequencing. TCRdb reprocessed the PCR reads via MiXCR and lists one record per CDR3 protein. This sample has 20,000 or so distinct CDR3 sequences, with 45% to 70% found just once. The source material was CD4+ T cells from blood, cultured in vitro. The receptors originated from a human donor who had recovered from COVID-19.

CDR3 sequence reads: CATTSPGNQPQHF. CDR3 nucleotide sequence: TGTGCCACCACCTCCCCCGGGAATCAGCCCCAGCATTTT. The chain has TRBV6-2 or TRBV6-3 and TRBJ1-5; D is unclear. Between the trimmed V and J ends, which lost 10 bases and 4 bases, there was a span of 14 bases. CDR1 and CDR2 from the germline V gene are MNHEY and SVGEGT. This CDR3 is 13 amino acids long.

V is TRBV7-2 and J is TRBJ1-6; D not resolved. The V gene's germline CDR1 is SGHTA and CDR2 FQGNSA. V lost 1 base, J lost 0 bases, and 7 bases lay in between. The CDR3 runs to 16 residues. The CDR3 coding sequence is TGTGCCAGCAGCTTAGTCGTAGGCTCCTATAATTCACCCCTCCACTTT. Protein: CASSLVVGSYNSPLHF.

This chain uses TRBV20-1 with TRBJ1-3, with D perhaps TRBD1 (6 bases). The CDR3 sequence is 13 residues long. The germline V gene has CDR1 DFQATT and CDR2 SNEGSKA (reference sequence). Trimming cost V 4 bases and J 3 bases, with 10 bases left between them. Here the CDR3 DNA reads TGCAGTGCTAACAGGGAGGGTGGAAACACCATATATTTT. Encoded protein: CSANREGGNTIYF.

This chain joins TRBV25-1 and TRBJ2-4; a possible D gene is TRBD2 (5 bases). The length of the CDR3 is 15 residues. The V end was cut by 3 bases, the J end by 0 bases, with 9 bases between. Per the germline V gene, CDR1 is MGHDK and CDR2 is SYGVNS. The CDR3 loop is CASSDPGLAKNIQYF. The CDR3 coding sequence is TGTGCCAGCAGTGACCCAGGACTAGCCAAAAACATTCAGTACTTC.

The chain is built from TRBV30 and TRBJ1-1; 7 bases match TRBD1. Per germline, CDR1 GTSNPN and CDR2 SVGIG (reference sequence). The CDR3 runs to 15 residues. V lost 8 bases and J lost 0; bases outside the gene matches: 12. CDR3 coding DNA: TGTGCCCGAACGACAGGGAAGTATGTGAACACTGAAGCTTTCTTT. This translates into CARTTGKYVNTEAFF.

The chain carries TRBV7-9 and TRBJ2-5, with D unclear. The CDR3 length is 12 residues. The germline gives CDR1 SEHNR, CDR2 FQNEAQ (reference sequence). V lost 1 base, J lost 10 bases, and 10 bases lay in between. CDR3 residues: CASSLGPLDQYF. CDR3 coding DNA: TGTGCCAGCAGCTTAGGACCACTGGACCAGTACTTC. The full variable domain, completed using reference TRBV7-9 and TRBJ2-5, is DTGVSQNPRHKITKRGQNVTFRCDPISEHNRLYWYRQTLGQGPEFLTYFQNEAQLEKSRLLSDRFSAERPKGSFSTLEIQRTEQGDSAMYLCASSLGPLDQYFGPGTRLLVL.

In DNA form, the CDR3 reads TGTGCCAGCAGTTTATTGTCATCCTACGAGCAGTACTTC. Its protein is CASSLLSSYEQYF. The chain couples TRBV28 to TRBJ2-7; D is uncertain. Deletions cut 1 base from V and 1 base from J, with 5 bases between. Germline V gene lookup returns CDR1 MDHEN and CDR2 SYDVKM. This CDR3 has 13 amino acids.

The gene calls are TRBV5-1 and TRBJ2-5, with D maybe TRBD1 (6 bases). Trimming took 0 bases from V and 5 from J, leaving 11 bases between them. Germline CDR1 is SGHRS and CDR2 is YFSETQ. The CDR3 has 14 amino acids. The CDR3 nucleotides read TGCGCCAGCAGCTTGGCCGGACAGCACGAGACCCAGTACTTC. It translates to CASSLAGQHETQYF.